These T cell receptor beta chains were read from a single sample in a study of blood T cell repertoires in COVID-19. TCRdb's table, derived via immunoSEQ multiplex PCR, lists solely in-frame clones and lacks some. The table lists around 220,000 clones, approximately 80% of them singletons, with about 7.7% in the top ten. The sample was PBMCs or T cells enriched from blood (not recorded which). These receptors all come from a woman between 35 and 50 years old with acute COVID-19. Each CDR3 is given with its conserved first and last residue. The D gene is left open where the match is weak. A row's size may be missing; if present it is once, few, many or a size class.

-	TRBV5-1	-	TRBJ1-3	CASSFKPGDTIYF	TGCGCCAGCAGCTTTAAACCCGGGGACACCATATATTTT
TRBD1	TRBV27	-	TRBJ2-7	CASSRTGAYEQYF	TGTGCCAGCAGTCGCACAGGGGCCTACGAGCAGTACTTC
TRBD1	TRBV6-5	-	TRBJ1-4	CASKKVGQGGEKLFF	TGTGCCAGCAAAAAGGTGGGACAGGGAGGTGAAAAACTGTTTTTT
TRBD1	TRBV28	-	TRBJ1-1	CASSGQGWTEAFF	TGTGCCAGCAGCGGACAGGGTTGGACTGAAGCTTTCTTT
TRBD1	TRBV5-1	-	TRBJ1-6	CASSLGGSGNSPLHF	TGCGCCAGCAGTTTAGGGGGCTCCGGGAATTCACCCCTCCACTTT
-	TRBV10-1	few	TRBJ1-6	CASSEGADSPLHF	TGCGCCAGCAGTGAAGGGGCAGATTCACCCCTCCACTTT
-	TRBV5-1	-	TRBJ1-4	CASSPNTAQLNEKLFF	TGCGCCAGCAGCCCCAACACCGCACAGCTTAATGAAAAACTGTTTTTT
-	TRBV3-1/TRBV3-2	-	TRBJ1-5	CASSQRGHKNQPQHF	TGTGCCAGCAGCCAACGGGGACACAAAAATCAGCCCCAGCATTTT
-	TRBV4-1	-	TRBJ1-2	CASSQDQGLSSGYTF	TGCGCCAGCAGCCAAGATCAGGGGCTTTCGTCTGGCTACACCTTC
-	TRBV30	-	TRBJ1-2	CARGGSYGYTF	TGTGCCAGGGGAGGGAGCTATGGCTACACCTTC
TRBD1	TRBV6-5	-	TRBJ1-2	CASSRGQGKAGYTF	TGTGCCAGCAGCCGGGGACAGGGGAAGGCTGGCTACACCTTC
-	TRBV27	-	TRBJ1-1	CASSLYGDTEAFF	TGTGCCAGCAGTTTATACGGAGACACTGAAGCTTTCTTT
-	TRBV19	few	TRBJ1-5	CASRGAGVALNQPQHF	TGTGCCAGTAGGGGGGCAGGCGTGGCACTCAATCAGCCCCAGCATTTT
-	TRBV11-2	-	TRBJ2-1	CASSLDRVSNEQFF	TGTGCCAGCAGCTTAGATCGGGTAAGCAATGAGCAGTTCTTC
TRBD1	TRBV10-3	-	TRBJ2-2	CAISGQGPGELFF	TGTGCCATCAGTGGACAGGGGCCCGGGGAGCTGTTTTTT
TRBD2	TRBV12-5	few	TRBJ2-1	CASGLVLAGGYNEQFF	TGTGCTAGTGGTTTGGTACTAGCGGGCGGCTACAATGAGCAGTTCTTC
-	TRBV28	-	TRBJ1-2	CASSDSPLNYGYTF	TGTGCCAGCAGTGACAGCCCTCTTAACTATGGCTACACCTTC
TRBD2	TRBV19	-	TRBJ2-7	CASSIDTSGYYEQYF	TGTGCCAGTAGTATCGATACTAGCGGTTATTACGAGCAGTACTTC
TRBD1	TRBV7-6	few	TRBJ1-6	CASSVSQGSDSPLHF	TGTGCCAGCAGCGTATCACAGGGGTCCGATTCACCCCTCCACTTT
TRBD1	TRBV5-4	-	TRBJ1-2	CASSAGTGGREANYGYTF	TGTGCCAGCAGCGCCGGGACAGGGGGCCGGGAAGCTAACTATGGCTACACCTTC